A selection of T cell receptor beta chains follows, all from one sample in a study of technical replicates of blood from a few donors. Clones were sequenced by immunoSEQ multiplex PCR, and TCRdb holds only the in-frame ones, with some missing. The sample contains 98,000 or so clones, about 94% of which appear only once. Specimen: T cells isolated from PBMCs. Receptors were obtained from a human donor in good health. CDR3s include the opening cysteine and the closing phenylalanine or tryptophan. The D gene is left open where the match is weak. Part of the rows lack a size; the others show once, few, many or a class for expanded clones.

V gene,D gene,clone size,J gene,CDR3 DNA,CDR3 protein
TRBV25-1,TRBD1,.,TRBJ2-1,TGTGCCAGCAGTGATACGACCGGGACAGGGGGCTCCTACAATGAGCAGTTCTTC,CASSDTTGTGGSYNEQFF
TRBV6-5,.,.,TRBJ2-7,TGTGCCAGCAGTGCCACTCCCCGTTTGGCTAGCGAGCAGTACTTC,CASSATPRLASEQYF
TRBV6-1,.,few,TRBJ1-1,TGTGCCAGCAGTGATCGGGGAAGCGACCCATCGCTCCGAGCTTTCTTT,CASSDRGSDPSLRAFF
TRBV9,.,.,TRBJ1-4,TGTGCCAGCAGCGAGGGGACGGGGGGGCTGAAGGAAAAACTGTTTTTT,CASSEGTGGLKEKLFF
TRBV28,TRBD1,.,TRBJ2-7,TGTGCCAGTCGGACAGGGGAGGAAGAGCAGTACTTC,CASRTGEEEQYF
TRBV27,.,.,TRBJ2-7,TGTGCCAGCAGTTTGTCGGGCGGGGCTATCTACGAGCAGTACTTC,CASSLSGGAIYEQYF
TRBV6-4,.,.,TRBJ2-6,TGTGCCAGCAGACAGGGAGCTGGGGCCAACGTCCTGACTTTC,CASRQGAGANVLTF
TRBV28,.,.,TRBJ2-7,TGTGCCAGCAGTTTATTCAGGTTTGTCTACGAGCAGTACTTC,CASSLFRFVYEQYF
TRBV19,TRBD1,.,TRBJ1-2,TGTGCCAGTAGACAGGGGCGGAACTATGGCTACACCTTC,CASRQGRNYGYTF
TRBV7-9,TRBD2,.,TRBJ2-2,TGTGCCAGCAGACGGACTAGCGGAGGAGGTCCGAACACCGGGGAGCTGTTTTTT,CASRRTSGGGPNTGELFF
TRBV11-3,.,.,TRBJ2-1,TGTGCCAGCAGCAGGCGACAGGAGACCTACAATGAGCAGTTCTTC,CASSRRQETYNEQFF
TRBV5-4,TRBD2,.,TRBJ2-3,TGTGCCAGCAGTTTGACTAGCGGGAGAGGCACGCAGTATTTT,CASSLTSGRGTQYF
TRBV6-1,.,.,TRBJ1-4,TGTGCCAGCAGTGATTACAGGGATTCGGTGGAAAAACTGTTTTTT,CASSDYRDSVEKLFF
TRBV7-6,TRBD2,.,TRBJ2-2,TGTGCCAGCAGCTTCGGACTAGCGGGAGGCGTTGCCGGGGAGCTGTTTTTT,CASSFGLAGGVAGELFF
TRBV11-1,.,.,TRBJ2-1,TGTGCCAGCAGCCTAAACCTCGAACGGGGTGAGCAGTTCTTC,CASSLNLERGEQFF
TRBV19,.,.,TRBJ2-7,TGTGCCAGTAGTATCCGCCTAGTCTACGAGCAGTACTTC,CASSIRLVYEQYF
TRBV11-2,.,.,TRBJ1-3,TGTGCCAGCAGCTCGTCTAGGACTGGAAACACCATATATTTT,CASSSSRTGNTIYF
TRBV2,.,once,TRBJ2-5,TGTGGACTAGGAGGGCCTTGGGAGACCCAGTACTTC,CGLGGPWETQYF
TRBV19,TRBD2,.,TRBJ2-1,TGTGCCAGTCGAACCCAGACTAGCGGCTACAATGAGCAGTTCTTC,CASRTQTSGYNEQFF
TRBV5-1,.,.,TRBJ1-2,TGCGCCAGCAGCTTGGAGTCTCCTGGGGCTGGCTACACCTTC,CASSLESPGAGYTF
TRBV29-1,TRBD1,.,TRBJ2-4,TGCAGCGTTCTGGTGGGACAGACGACGGACTTC,CSVLVGQTTDF
TRBV29-1,TRBD1,.,TRBJ1-4,TGCAGCGTTGAGGGTCGCGGGACAGGGATTTTGTCTGGGGAGGTACTGTTTTTT,CSVEGRGTGILSGEVLFF
TRBV6-5,.,.,TRBJ2-7,TGTGCCAGCAGTTACGGGGCCGTCTACGAGCAGTACTTC,CASSYGAVYEQYF
TRBV29-1,.,.,TRBJ1-1,TGCAGCGTTGGAGGTATGCGGGAGACGAACACTGAAGCTTTCTTT,CSVGGMRETNTEAFF
TRBV4-1,.,.,TRBJ1-2,TGCGCCAGCAGCCAAGATTGGGCACCTCCTAAGCTGCTCTATGGCTACACCTTC,CASSQDWAPPKLLYGYTF
TRBV7-9,TRBD1,few,TRBJ1-1,TGTGCCAGCAGCTCCGGAACAGGGGGGATTGAAGCTTTCTTT,CASSSGTGGIEAFF
TRBV19,.,.,TRBJ1-4,TGTGCCAGTAGGACAGATGAAAAACTGTTTTTT,CASRTDEKLFF